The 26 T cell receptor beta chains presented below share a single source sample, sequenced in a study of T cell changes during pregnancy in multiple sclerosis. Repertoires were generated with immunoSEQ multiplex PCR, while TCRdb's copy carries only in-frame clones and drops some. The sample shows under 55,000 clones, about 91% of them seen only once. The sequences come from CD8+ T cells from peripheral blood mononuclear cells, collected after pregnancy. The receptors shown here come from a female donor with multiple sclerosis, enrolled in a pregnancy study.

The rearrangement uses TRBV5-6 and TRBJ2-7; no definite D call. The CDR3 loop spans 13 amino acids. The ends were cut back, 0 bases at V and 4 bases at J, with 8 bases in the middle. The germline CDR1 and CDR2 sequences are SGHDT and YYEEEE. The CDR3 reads CASSLDGGYEQYF. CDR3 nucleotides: TGTGCCAGCAGCTTGGATGGCGGATACGAGCAGTACTTC.

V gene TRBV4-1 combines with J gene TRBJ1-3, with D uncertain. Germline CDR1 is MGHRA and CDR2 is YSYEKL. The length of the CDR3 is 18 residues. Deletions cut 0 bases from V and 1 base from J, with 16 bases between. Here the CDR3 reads CASSQERATLLSGNTIYF. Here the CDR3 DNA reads TGCGCCAGCAGCCAAGAGAGGGCTACCCTATTATCTGGAAACACCATATATTTT.

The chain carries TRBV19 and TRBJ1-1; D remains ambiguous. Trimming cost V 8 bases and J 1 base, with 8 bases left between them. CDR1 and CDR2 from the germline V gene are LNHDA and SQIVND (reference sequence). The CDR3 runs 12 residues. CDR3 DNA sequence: TGTGCCAGTGGCAGGCAGAACACTGAAGCTTTCTTT. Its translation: CASGRQNTEAFF.

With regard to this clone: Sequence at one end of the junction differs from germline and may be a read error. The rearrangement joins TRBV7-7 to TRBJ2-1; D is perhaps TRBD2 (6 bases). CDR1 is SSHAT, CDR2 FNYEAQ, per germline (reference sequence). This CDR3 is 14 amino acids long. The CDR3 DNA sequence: TGTGCTAGCAGCCCCGGGCCTAGCGAGAATGAGCAGTTCTTC. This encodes CASSPGPSENEQFF.

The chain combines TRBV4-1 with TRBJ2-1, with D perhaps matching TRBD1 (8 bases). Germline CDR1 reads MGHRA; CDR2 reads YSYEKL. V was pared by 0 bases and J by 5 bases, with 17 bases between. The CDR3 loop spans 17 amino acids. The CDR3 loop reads CASSQDTGGAGDNEQFF. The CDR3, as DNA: TGCGCCAGCAGCCAAGATACAGGGGGGGCAGGGGACAATGAGCAGTTCTTC.

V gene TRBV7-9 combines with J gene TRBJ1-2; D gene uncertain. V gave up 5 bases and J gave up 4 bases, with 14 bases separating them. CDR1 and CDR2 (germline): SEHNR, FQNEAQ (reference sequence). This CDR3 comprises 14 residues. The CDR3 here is CASSPRQVIYGYTF. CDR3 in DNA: TGTGCCAGCAGCCCACGGCAGGTTATCTATGGCTACACCTTC.

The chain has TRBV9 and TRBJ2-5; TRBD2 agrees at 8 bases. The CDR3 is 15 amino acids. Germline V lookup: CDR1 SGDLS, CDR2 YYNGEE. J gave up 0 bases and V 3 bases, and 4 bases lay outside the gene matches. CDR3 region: CASSESGGNQETQYF. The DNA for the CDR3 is TGTGCCAGCAGCGAGAGCGGGGGCAACCAAGAGACCCAGTACTTC.

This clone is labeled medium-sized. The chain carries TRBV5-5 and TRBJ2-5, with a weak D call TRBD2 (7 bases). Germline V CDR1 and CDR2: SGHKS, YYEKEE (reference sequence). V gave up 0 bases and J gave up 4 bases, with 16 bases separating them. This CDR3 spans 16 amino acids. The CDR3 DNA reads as TGTGCCAGCAGCTTGGTGTGGGGGGGCCGAAGAGAGACCCAGTACTTC. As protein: CASSLVWGGRRETQYF.

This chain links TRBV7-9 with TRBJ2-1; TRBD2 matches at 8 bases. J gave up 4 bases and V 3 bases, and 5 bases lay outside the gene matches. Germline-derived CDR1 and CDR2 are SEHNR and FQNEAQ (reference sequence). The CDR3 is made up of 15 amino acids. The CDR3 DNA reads TGTGCCAGCAGCTTCCCAGCGGGGGAGTACAATGAGCAGTTCTTC. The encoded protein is CASSFPAGEYNEQFF.

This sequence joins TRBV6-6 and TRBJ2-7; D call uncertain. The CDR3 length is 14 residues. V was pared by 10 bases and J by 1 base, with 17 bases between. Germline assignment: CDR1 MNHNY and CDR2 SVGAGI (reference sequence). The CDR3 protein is CATSYGGSSYEQYF. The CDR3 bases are TGTGCCACCTCTTATGGCGGCTCTTCCTACGAGCAGTACTTC.

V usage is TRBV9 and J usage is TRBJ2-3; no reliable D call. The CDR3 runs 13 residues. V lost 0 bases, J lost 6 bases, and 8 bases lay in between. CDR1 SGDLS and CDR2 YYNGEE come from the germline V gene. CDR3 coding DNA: TGTGCCAGCAGCGTAGGGTCAGTCGATACGCAGTATTTT. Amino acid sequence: CASSVGSVDTQYF.

CDR3 in amino acids: CASSQGPGLAGDTQYF. The CDR3 DNA sequence: TGTGCCAGCAGCCAAGGACCGGGACTAGCGGGGGATACGCAGTATTTT. The chain links TRBV4-2 to TRBJ2-3; 13 nucleotides align to TRBD2. Germline-derived CDR1 and CDR2 are LGHNA and YNFKEQ. The CDR3 is 16 residues long. The V and J ends lost 1 base and 6 bases, in that order; junction bases with no gene match: 4.

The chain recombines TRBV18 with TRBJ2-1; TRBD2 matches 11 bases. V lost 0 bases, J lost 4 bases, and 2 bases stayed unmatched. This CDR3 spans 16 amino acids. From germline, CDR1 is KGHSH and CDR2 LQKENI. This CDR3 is CASSPPIAGGYNEQFF. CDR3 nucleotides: TGTGCCAGCTCACCACCGATAGCGGGGGGGTACAATGAGCAGTTCTTC.

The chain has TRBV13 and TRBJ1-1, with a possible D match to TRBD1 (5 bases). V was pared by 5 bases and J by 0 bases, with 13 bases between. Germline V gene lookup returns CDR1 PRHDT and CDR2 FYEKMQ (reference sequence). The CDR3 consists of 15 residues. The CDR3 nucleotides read TGTGCCAGCAGCGCCCAGACAGAAATGAACACTGAAGCTTTCTTT. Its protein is CASSAQTEMNTEAFF.

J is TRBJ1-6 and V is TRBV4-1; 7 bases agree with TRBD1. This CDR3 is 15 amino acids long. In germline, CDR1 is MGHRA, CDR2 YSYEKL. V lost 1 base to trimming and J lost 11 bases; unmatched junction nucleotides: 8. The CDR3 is CASSQGGTASTPLHF. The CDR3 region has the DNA TGCGCCAGCAGCCAAGGGGGGACAGCCTCGACACCCCTCCACTTT.

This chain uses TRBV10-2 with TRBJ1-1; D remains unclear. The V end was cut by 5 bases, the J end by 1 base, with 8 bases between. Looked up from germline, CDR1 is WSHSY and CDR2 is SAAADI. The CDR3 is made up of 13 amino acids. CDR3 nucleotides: TGCGCCAGCAGTCCCGTTCCGAACACTGAAGCTTTCTTT. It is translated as CASSPVPNTEAFF.

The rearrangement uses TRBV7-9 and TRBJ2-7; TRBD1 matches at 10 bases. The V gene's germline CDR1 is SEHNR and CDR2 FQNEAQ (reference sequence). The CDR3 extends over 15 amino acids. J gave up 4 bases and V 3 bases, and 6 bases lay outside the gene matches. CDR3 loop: CASSLSGTGEYEQYF. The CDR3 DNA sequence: TGTGCCAGCAGCTTGTCCGGGACAGGGGAGTACGAGCAGTACTTC.

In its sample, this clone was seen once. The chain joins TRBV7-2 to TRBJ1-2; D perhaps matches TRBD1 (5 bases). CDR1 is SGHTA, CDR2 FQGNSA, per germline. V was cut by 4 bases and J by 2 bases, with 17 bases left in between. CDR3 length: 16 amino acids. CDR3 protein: CASSSLLEGKNYGYTF. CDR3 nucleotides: TGTGCCAGCAGCTCCTTATTGGAGGGGAAGAACTATGGCTACACCTTC.

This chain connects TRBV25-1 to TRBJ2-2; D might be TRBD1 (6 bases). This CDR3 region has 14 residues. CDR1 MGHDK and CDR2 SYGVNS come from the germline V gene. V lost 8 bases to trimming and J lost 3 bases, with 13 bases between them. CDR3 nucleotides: TGTGCCAGCCACCCGACAGGCGACACCGGGGAGCTGTTTTTT. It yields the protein CASHPTGDTGELFF.

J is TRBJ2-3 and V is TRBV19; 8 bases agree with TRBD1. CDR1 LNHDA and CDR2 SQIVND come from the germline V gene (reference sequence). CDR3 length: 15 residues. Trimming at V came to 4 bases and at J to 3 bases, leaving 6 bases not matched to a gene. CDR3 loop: CASSTDREGTDTQYF. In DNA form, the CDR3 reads TGTGCCAGTAGTACGGACAGGGAAGGGACAGATACGCAGTATTTT.

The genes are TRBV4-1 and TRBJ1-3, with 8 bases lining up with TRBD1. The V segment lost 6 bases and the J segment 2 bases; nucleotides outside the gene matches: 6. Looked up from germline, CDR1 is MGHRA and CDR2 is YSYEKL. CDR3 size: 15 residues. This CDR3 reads CASRGLTGAGNTIYF. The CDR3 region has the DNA TGCGCCAGCAGGGGTCTGACAGGGGCTGGAAACACCATATATTTT.

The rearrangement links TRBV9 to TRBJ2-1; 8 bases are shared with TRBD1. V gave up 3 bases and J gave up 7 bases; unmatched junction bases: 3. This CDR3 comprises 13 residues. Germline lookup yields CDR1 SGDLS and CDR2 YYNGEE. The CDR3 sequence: CASSARDRNEQFF. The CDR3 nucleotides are TGTGCCAGCAGCGCCCGGGACAGGAATGAGCAGTTCTTC.

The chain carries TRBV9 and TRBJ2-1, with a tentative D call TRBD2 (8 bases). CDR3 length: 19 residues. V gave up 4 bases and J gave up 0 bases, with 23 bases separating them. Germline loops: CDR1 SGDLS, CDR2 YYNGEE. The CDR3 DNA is TGTGCCAGCAGCCCAATGAGGGGGCTAGCGGGTAGCTCCTACAATGAGCAGTTCTTC. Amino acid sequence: CASSPMRGLAGSSYNEQFF.

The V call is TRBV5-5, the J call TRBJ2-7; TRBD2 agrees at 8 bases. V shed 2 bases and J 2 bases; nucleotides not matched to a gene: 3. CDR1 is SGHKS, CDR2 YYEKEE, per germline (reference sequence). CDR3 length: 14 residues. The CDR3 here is CASSFGGDPYEQYF. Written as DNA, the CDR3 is TGTGCCAGCAGCTTCGGGGGGGACCCCTACGAGCAGTACTTC.

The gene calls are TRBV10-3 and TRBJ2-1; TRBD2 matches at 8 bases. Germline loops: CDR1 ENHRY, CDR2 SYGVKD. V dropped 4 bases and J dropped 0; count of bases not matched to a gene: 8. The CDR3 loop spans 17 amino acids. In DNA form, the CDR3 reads TGTGCCATCAGTGGTTCACTAGCGGAAATCTCCTACAATGAGCAGTTCTTC. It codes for CAISGSLAEISYNEQFF.

CDR3 in amino acids: CATSDSLNQPQHF. CDR3 sequence (DNA): TGTGCCACCTCGGACAGCCTCAATCAGCCCCAGCATTTT. This chain uses TRBV28 with TRBJ1-5; weak D call: TRBD1 (6 bases). CDR1 and CDR2 (germline): MDHEN, SYDVKM. The CDR3 is 13 residues long. Deletions cut 10 bases from V and 3 bases from J, with 13 bases between. Full variable domain (missing parts from reference TRBV28 and TRBJ1-5): DVKVTQSSRYLVKRTGEKVFLECVQDMDHENMFWYRQDPGLGLRLIYFSYDVKMKEKGDIPEGYSVSREKKERFSLILESASTNQTSMYLCATSDSLNQPQHFGDGTRLSIL.